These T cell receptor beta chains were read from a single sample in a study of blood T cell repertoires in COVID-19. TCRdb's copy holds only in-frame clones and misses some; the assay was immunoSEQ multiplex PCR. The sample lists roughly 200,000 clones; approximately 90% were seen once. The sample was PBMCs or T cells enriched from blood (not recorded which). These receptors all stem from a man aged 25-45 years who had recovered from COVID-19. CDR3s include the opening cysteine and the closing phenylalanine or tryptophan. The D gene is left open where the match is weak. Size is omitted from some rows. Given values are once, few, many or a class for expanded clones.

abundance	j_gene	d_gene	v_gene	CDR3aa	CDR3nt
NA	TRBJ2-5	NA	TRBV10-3	CAISAPGVGETQYF	TGTGCCATCAGCGCACCGGGGGTGGGCGAGACCCAGTACTTC
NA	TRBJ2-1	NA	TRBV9	CASSPQTGLTSSEQFF	TGTGCCAGCAGCCCCCAAACAGGGCTAACCTCCTCTGAGCAGTTCTTC
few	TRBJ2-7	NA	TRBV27	CASSLSYEQYF	TGTGCCAGCAGTCTCTCCTACGAGCAGTACTTC
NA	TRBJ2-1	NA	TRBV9	CASSARSGPGNEQFF	TGTGCCAGCAGCGCCCGGTCTGGCCCGGGGAATGAGCAGTTCTTC
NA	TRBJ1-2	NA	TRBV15	CATSRDFSNYGYTF	TGTGCCACCAGCAGAGATTTTAGCAACTATGGCTACACCTTC
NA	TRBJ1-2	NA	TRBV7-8	CASSIRTAFNYGYTF	TGTGCCAGCAGCATCCGGACAGCTTTTAACTATGGCTACACCTTC
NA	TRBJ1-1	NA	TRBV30	CAWSGLLANTEAFF	TGTGCCTGGAGTGGATTATTGGCCAACACTGAAGCTTTCTTT
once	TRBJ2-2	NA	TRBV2	CASSVRGELFF	TGTGCCAGCAGTGTCAGGGGGGAGCTGTTTTTT
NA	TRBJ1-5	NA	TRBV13	CASSFLSGSVHF	TGTGCCAGCAGCTTTCTCTCGGGGAGTGTGCATTTT
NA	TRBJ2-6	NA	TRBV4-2	CASSQAHSGANVLTF	TGTGCCAGCAGCCAAGCCCACTCTGGGGCCAACGTCCTGACTTTC
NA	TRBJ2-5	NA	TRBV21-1	CASRHTVGDRRRETQYF	TGTGCCAGCCGTCATACCGTCGGTGACAGGAGAAGGGAGACCCAGTACTTC
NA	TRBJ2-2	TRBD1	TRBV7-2	CASSLQGAANTGELFF	TGTGCCAGCAGCCTACAGGGGGCAGCGAACACCGGGGAGCTGTTTTTT
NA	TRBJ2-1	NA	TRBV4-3	CASSQPGSTNEQFF	TGCGCCAGCAGCCAACCGGGATCGACTAATGAGCAGTTCTTC
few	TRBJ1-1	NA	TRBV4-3	CASSQDGGVTEAFF	TGCGCCAGCAGCCAAGATGGGGGGGTTACTGAAGCTTTCTTT
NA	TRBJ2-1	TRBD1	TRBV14	CASSHPKSGQGYNEQFF	TGTGCCAGCAGCCACCCAAAATCGGGACAGGGATACAATGAGCAGTTCTTC
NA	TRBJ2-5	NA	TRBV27	CASSSDRDSRGTQYF	TGTGCCAGCAGTTCCGACCGGGACTCAAGGGGGACCCAGTACTTC
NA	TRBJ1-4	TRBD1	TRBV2	CASRKRDRGNEKLFF	TGTGCCAGCAGAAAAAGGGACAGGGGTAATGAAAAACTGTTTTTT
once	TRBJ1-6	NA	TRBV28	CATHSGRGSPLHF	TGTGCCACCCACTCCGGGAGGGGGTCACCCCTCCACTTT
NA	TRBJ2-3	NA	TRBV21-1	CASSAGQLRTSGFDTQYF	TGTGCCAGCAGCGCAGGCCAACTCCGGACTAGTGGGTTTGATACGCAGTATTTT
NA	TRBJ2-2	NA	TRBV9	CASSVRGGGGTGELFF	TGTGCCAGCAGCGTAAGGGGCGGGGGCGGCACCGGGGAGCTGTTTTTT
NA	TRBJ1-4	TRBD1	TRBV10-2	CASSIGQDELFF	TGCGCCAGCAGCATAGGACAGGACGAACTGTTTTTT
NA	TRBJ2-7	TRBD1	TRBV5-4	CASSHGQGSGYEQYF	TGTGCCAGCAGCCATGGACAGGGGAGTGGGTACGAGCAGTACTTC
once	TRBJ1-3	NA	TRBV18	CASSHGGSSGNTIYF	TGTGCCAGCTCACATGGGGGGTCTTCTGGAAACACCATATATTTT
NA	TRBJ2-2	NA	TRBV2	CASSRTERTGELFF	TGTGCCAGCAGCCGGACAGAACGGACCGGGGAGCTGTTTTTT
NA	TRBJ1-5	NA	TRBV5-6	CASSSYSGNNQPQHF	TGTGCCAGCAGCAGCTACTCGGGGAACAATCAGCCCCAGCATTTT
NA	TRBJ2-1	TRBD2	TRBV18	CASSPTSGSYNEQFF	TGTGCCAGCTCACCGACTAGCGGGAGCTATAATGAGCAGTTCTTC
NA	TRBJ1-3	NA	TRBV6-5	CASSYSRSGNTIYF	TGTGCCAGCAGTTACTCCCGGTCTGGAAACACCATATATTTT
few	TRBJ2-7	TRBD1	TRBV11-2	CASRLNSGTVYEQYF	TGTGCCAGCAGACTAAATTCCGGGACAGTGTACGAGCAGTACTTC
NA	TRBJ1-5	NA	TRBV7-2	CASASGGYSNQPQHF	TGTGCCAGCGCCTCTGGGGGCTATAGCAATCAGCCCCAGCATTTT
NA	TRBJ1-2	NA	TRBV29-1	CSVFTEIYGYTF	TGCAGCGTTTTCACAGAGATCTATGGCTACACCTTC
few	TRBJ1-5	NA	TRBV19	CASSPHDGANSNQPQHF	TGTGCCAGTAGTCCCCACGACGGAGCGAATAGCAATCAGCCCCAGCATTTT
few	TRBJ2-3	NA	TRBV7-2	CASSSRGSAPTDTQYF	TGTGCCAGCAGCTCTAGGGGGAGCGCCCCCACAGATACGCAGTATTTT
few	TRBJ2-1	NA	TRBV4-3	CASSQDARGDNEQFF	TGCGCCAGCAGCCAAGATGCTCGCGGGGACAATGAGCAGTTCTTC
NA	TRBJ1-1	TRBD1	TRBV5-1	CASSLGRTGGVGTEAFF	TGCGCCAGCAGCTTGGGGCGGACAGGGGGCGTGGGCACTGAAGCTTTCTTT
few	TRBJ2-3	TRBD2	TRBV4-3	CASSQDLAGAITDTQYF	TGCGCCAGCAGCCAAGACTTAGCGGGAGCGATCACAGATACGCAGTATTTT
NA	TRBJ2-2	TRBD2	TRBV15	CATSRDTSGGHVGELFF	TGTGCCACCAGCAGAGATACTAGCGGGGGGCACGTCGGGGAGCTGTTTTTT
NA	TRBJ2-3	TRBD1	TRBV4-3	CASSQDTGEITDTQYF	TGCGCCAGCAGCCAAGACACAGGGGAGATCACAGATACGCAGTATTTT
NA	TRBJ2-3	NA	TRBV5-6	CASSLSGDYEDTQYF	TGTGCCAGCAGCTTGTCGGGAGACTACGAAGATACGCAGTATTTT
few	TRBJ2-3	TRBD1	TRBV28	CASSHRGLSTDTQYF	TGTGCCAGCAGCCACAGGGGGCTCAGCACAGATACGCAGTATTTT
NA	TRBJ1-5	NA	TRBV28	CASSLGGAGDQPQHF	TGTGCCAGCAGCTTGGGGGGGGCGGGAGATCAGCCCCAGCATTTT
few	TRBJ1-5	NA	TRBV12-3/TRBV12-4	CASSNGLVQPQHF	TGTGCCAGCAGTAACGGTTTGGTTCAGCCCCAGCATTTT
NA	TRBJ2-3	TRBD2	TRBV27	CASSSQGLAGGGDTQYF	TGTGCCAGCAGTTCCCAGGGACTAGCGGGAGGGGGTGATACGCAGTATTTT
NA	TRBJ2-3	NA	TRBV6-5	CASSRTAYTDTQYF	TGTGCCAGCAGTCGGACAGCATACACAGATACGCAGTATTTT
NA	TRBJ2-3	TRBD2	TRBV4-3	CASSQDLAGGRYEFTDTQYF	TGCGCCAGCAGCCAAGATCTAGCGGGGGGGCGATATGAGTTTACGGATACGCAGTATTTT
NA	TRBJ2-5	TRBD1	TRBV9	CASSVDPTGGETQYF	TGTGCCAGCAGCGTCGACCCTACAGGGGGGGAGACCCAGTACTTC
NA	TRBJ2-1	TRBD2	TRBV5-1	CASRSGGGASYNEQFF	TGCGCCAGCAGGTCTGGCGGGGGAGCCTCCTACAATGAGCAGTTCTTC